The 20 T cell receptor beta chains in this list originate from one sample, sequenced in a study of early stage breast cancer tumors. Sequenced by immunoSEQ multiplex PCR; TCRdb stores in-frame clones only, minus some. The sample lists 69,000 or so clones; approximately 80% were seen once. Sequencing was done on a sample of blood. The source of these receptors is a person aged 35-49 years with breast cancer.

V usage is TRBV9 and J usage is TRBJ1-2; no firm D call. Trimming cost V 3 bases and J 4 bases, with 13 bases left between them. This CDR3 has 14 amino acids. Per germline, CDR1 SGDLS and CDR2 YYNGEE. In nucleotides, the CDR3 is TGTGCCAGCAGCGGACTAACATCGGGCTATGGCTACACCTTC. Translating it yields CASSGLTSGYGYTF.

The rearrangement uses TRBV11-1 and TRBJ2-7; D is possibly TRBD2 (7 bases). Trimming removed 2 bases at V and 0 bases at J, with 17 bases between. This CDR3 contains 17 residues. CDR1 SGHAT and CDR2 FQDESV come from the germline V gene (reference sequence). The CDR3 DNA reads TGTGCCAGCAGCTTAAGAAGGAGCGGGACAAGCTCCTACGAGCAGTACTTC. Translation: CASSLRRSGTSSYEQYF.

The V gene is TRBV4-1, the J gene TRBJ2-2, with D perhaps given as TRBD1 or TRBD2 (5 bases each). V lost 4 bases, J lost 0 bases, and 9 bases lay in between. CDR1 MGHRA and CDR2 YSYEKL come from the germline V gene. The length of the CDR3 is 15 residues. The CDR3, as DNA: TGCGCCAGCAGCCCCGTGGGACCGAACACCGGGGAGCTGTTTTTT. Amino acid sequence: CASSPVGPNTGELFF.

About this clone itself: Sequence at one end of the junction differs from germline and may be a read error. This chain uses TRBV5-4 with TRBJ1-4; possibly TRBD1 for D (6 bases). The germline V gene has CDR1 SGHNT and CDR2 YYREEE (reference sequence). The CDR3 loop spans 11 amino acids. DNA of the CDR3: TGTGCCAGCAGCTTGAGGGACACCAGGGTTTTT. Translating gives CASSLRDTRVF.

This clone came up a few times. This chain joins TRBV28 and TRBJ1-2, with 7 positions matching TRBD1. The CDR3 runs 16 residues. With 5 bases clipped from V and 4 bases from J, the junction kept 13 bases outside the gene matches. CDR1 and CDR2 from the germline V gene are MDHEN and SYDVKM. Written as DNA, the CDR3 is TGTGCCAGCAGTCCGCCAAAGGGGACAGCAAGCTATGGCTACACCTTC. Residues: CASSPPKGTASYGYTF.

The V gene is TRBV6-1, the J gene TRBJ2-7; maybe TRBD1 (6 bases). The CDR3 loop spans 15 amino acids. V lost 7 bases, J lost 1 base, and 17 bases lay in between. Germline V lookup: CDR1 MNHNS, CDR2 SASEGT. The CDR3 loop is CASIKPGHDSYEQYF. The CDR3 DNA reads as TGTGCCAGCATAAAGCCGGGACACGATTCCTACGAGCAGTACTTC.

The rearrangement links TRBV12-5 to TRBJ1-2, with 10 positions matching TRBD1. V gave up 5 bases and J gave up 5 bases; unmatched junction bases: 5. CDR3 length equals 14 residues. In germline, CDR1 is LGHNT, CDR2 FRNRAP. CDR3 DNA: TGTGCTAGTGGTATTGGACAGGGGGTATATGGCTACACCTTC. Its protein product is CASGIGQGVYGYTF.

V is TRBV7-6 and J is TRBJ2-1, with TRBD2 matching 8 bases. Germline CDR1 SGHVS, CDR2 FNYEAQ. Unmatched junction bases numbered 6, after V lost 2 bases and J lost 0 bases. CDR3 length equals 17 residues. In DNA form, the CDR3 reads TGTGCCAGCAGCTTAAGAACACTAGCGGCCTCCTACAATGAGCAGTTCTTC. The encoded protein is CASSLRTLAASYNEQFF. The whole variable domain, filled in from reference TRBV7-6 and TRBJ2-1, reads GAGVSQSPRYKVTKRGQDVALRCDPISGHVSLYWYRQALGQGPEFLTYFNYEAQQDKSGLPNDRFSAERPEGSISTLTIQRTEQRDSAMYRCASSLRTLAASYNEQFFGPGTRLTVL.

The gene calls are TRBV29-1 and TRBJ2-1; tentatively, D is TRBD1 (8 bases). Germline V lookup: CDR1 SQVTM, CDR2 ANQGSEA. CDR3 length: 14 amino acids. Trimming left V 7 bases short and J 0 bases short, with 13 bases between. The CDR3 nucleotides read TGCAGCGGGGGAGGGACAGGCTCCTACAATGAGCAGTTCTTC. Translating it yields CSGGGTGSYNEQFF.

The J gene is TRBJ1-4, the V gene TRBV12-5; TRBD1 aligns across 9 bases. The junction had 3 bases not matched to a gene; V was cut back by 0 bases and J by 7 bases. Germline-derived CDR1 and CDR2 are LGHNT and FRNRAP. The CDR3 is 15 residues long. For the CDR3, the DNA is TGTGCTAGTGGTTTGGTCGGGACAGGGAGTGAAAAACTGTTTTTT. Translation gives CASGLVGTGSEKLFF.

The chain employs TRBV11-1 and TRBJ2-1, with TRBD2 matching over 13 bases. The CDR3 sequence is 16 residues long. The J segment lost 4 bases and the V segment lost 6 bases, leaving 6 bases of the junction unmatched. Germline CDR1 reads SGHAT; CDR2 reads FQDESV (reference sequence). The CDR3 region has the DNA TGTGCCAGCAGGGGGACTAGCGGGGTCCCTTACAATGAGCAGTTCTTC. It translates to CASRGTSGVPYNEQFF.

This clone appeared a few times. V and J are TRBV10-3 and TRBJ1-1; D not resolved. The V gene's germline CDR1 is ENHRY and CDR2 SYGVKD. V was shortened by 10 bases and J by 1 base, with 13 bases between the two germline ends. The CDR3 is 13 residues long. The CDR3 sequence: CATEKQTNTEAFF. CDR3 bases: TGTGCCACCGAAAAACAGACGAACACTGAAGCTTTCTTT.

V and J are TRBV5-8 and TRBJ2-1, with 8 bases lining up with TRBD1. Germline V gene data show CDR1 as SGHTS and CDR2 as YDEGEE. J lost 1 base, V lost 0 bases, and 0 bases had no gene match. This CDR3 region has 15 residues. The CDR3 sequence: CASSLDRGSYNEQFF. As DNA, the CDR3 is TGTGCCAGCAGCTTGGACAGGGGGTCCTACAATGAGCAGTTCTTC.

The chain employs TRBV30 and TRBJ1-3; the match to TRBD1 covers 11 bases. The CDR3 length is 17 residues. Per germline, CDR1 GTSNPN and CDR2 SVGIG (reference sequence). V lost 1 base, J lost 4 bases, and 9 bases stayed unmatched. DNA of the CDR3: TGTGCCTGGAGTGCCTGGGGACAGGGGGTATCGGGAAACACCATATATTTT. Translated, it gives CAWSAWGQGVSGNTIYF.

The chain employs TRBV7-9 and TRBJ1-4; 7 bases are a match to TRBD1. The CDR3 contains 15 residues. V trimming: 5 bases; J trimming: 6 bases; junction bases outside the gene matches: 9. Germline CDR1 and CDR2: SEHNR and FQNEAQ (reference sequence). CDR3 in amino acids: CASSRDRVAHEKLFF. In nucleotides, the CDR3 is TGTGCCAGCAGCCGCGACAGGGTGGCCCATGAAAAACTGTTTTTT.

The gene calls are TRBV29-1 and TRBJ1-1; D remains ambiguous. This CDR3 has 12 amino acids. Germline CDR1 SQVTM, CDR2 ANQGSEA. V shed 1 base and J shed 4 bases, with 7 bases lying between them. The CDR3 DNA sequence: TGCAGCGTTGAAGGCCGGGTCACTGAAGCTTTCTTT. The encoded protein is CSVEGRVTEAFF.

The rearrangement links TRBV5-1 to TRBJ2-3, with 9 nucleotides matching TRBD2. This CDR3 region has 16 residues. Germline CDR1 reads SGHRS; CDR2 reads YFSETQ. V lost 3 bases, J lost 2 bases, and 7 bases stayed unmatched. CDR3 region: CASSSGTSHNTDTQYF. CDR3 in DNA: TGCGCCAGCAGCTCCGGGACTAGCCATAACACAGATACGCAGTATTTT.

This chain uses TRBV18 with TRBJ1-1; TRBD1 might be the D (6 bases). The CDR3 extends over 15 amino acids. Germline V gene lookup returns CDR1 KGHSH and CDR2 LQKENI. V lost 2 bases and J lost 0, with 10 bases in between. CDR3 amino acids: CASSPIGTLNTEAFF. The CDR3 DNA sequence: TGTGCCAGCTCACCAATCGGGACATTGAACACTGAAGCTTTCTTT.

CDR3 protein: CASSRLASGSSSYNEQFF. In DNA, the CDR3 is TGTGCCAGCAGCCGTCTGGCTAGCGGGAGCAGCTCCTACAATGAGCAGTTCTTC. The chain carries TRBV7-9 and TRBJ2-1; TRBD2 matches at 10 bases. Trimming cost V 5 bases and J 0 bases; bases outside gene matches: 10. The CDR3 spans 18 residues. Germline lookup yields CDR1 SEHNR and CDR2 FQNEAQ (reference sequence).

This chain links TRBV7-6 with TRBJ2-7; 15 bases are shared with TRBD2. CDR3 length equals 14 residues. J was trimmed by 12 bases and V by 1 base; bases with no gene match: 4. CDR1 and CDR2 (germline): SGHVS, FNYEAQ. As DNA, the CDR3 is TGTGCCAGCAGCTTAGGGACTAGCGGGAGGGCCGTGTACTTC. It translates to CASSLGTSGRAVYF. Using reference TRBV7-6 and TRBJ2-7 for the parts outside the CDR3, the full variable domain is GAGVSQSPRYKVTKRGQDVALRCDPISGHVSLYWYRQALGQGPEFLTYFNYEAQQDKSGLPNDRFSAERPEGSISTLTIQRTEQRDSAMYRCASSLGTSGRAVYFGPGTRLTVT.